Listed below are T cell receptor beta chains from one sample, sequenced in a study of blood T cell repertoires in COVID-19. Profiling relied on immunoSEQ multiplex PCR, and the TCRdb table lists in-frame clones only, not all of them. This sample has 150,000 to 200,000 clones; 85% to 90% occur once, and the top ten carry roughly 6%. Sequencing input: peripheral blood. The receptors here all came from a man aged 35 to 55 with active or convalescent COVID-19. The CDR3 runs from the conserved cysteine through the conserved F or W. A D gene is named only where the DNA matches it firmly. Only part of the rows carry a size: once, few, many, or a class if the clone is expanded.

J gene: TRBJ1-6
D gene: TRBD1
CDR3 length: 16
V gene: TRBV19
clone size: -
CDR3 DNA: TGTGCCAGTAGTCCCTCACAGGGGGCGGATAATTCACCCCTCCACTTT
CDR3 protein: CASSPSQGADNSPLHF

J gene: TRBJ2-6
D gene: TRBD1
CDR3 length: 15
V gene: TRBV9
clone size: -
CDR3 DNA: TGTGCCAGCAGCCAAAGGGGGCCGGGGGCCAACGTCCTGACTTTC
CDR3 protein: CASSQRGPGANVLTF

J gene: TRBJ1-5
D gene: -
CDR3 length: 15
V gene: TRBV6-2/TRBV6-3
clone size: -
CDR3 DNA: TGTGCCAGCAGCTTGTACAGTGGGAGCAATCAGCCCCAGCATTTT
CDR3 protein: CASSLYSGSNQPQHF

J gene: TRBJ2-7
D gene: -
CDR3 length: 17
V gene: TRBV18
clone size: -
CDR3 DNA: TGTGCCAGCTCACCCGAAAGAGACAGGTCGGCGCCCTACGAGCAGTACTTC
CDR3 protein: CASSPERDRSAPYEQYF

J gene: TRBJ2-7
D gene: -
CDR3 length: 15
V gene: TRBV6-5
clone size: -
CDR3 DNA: TGTGCCAGCATCCGGGACTACAGGGATTTCTACGAGCAGTACTTC
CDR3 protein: CASIRDYRDFYEQYF

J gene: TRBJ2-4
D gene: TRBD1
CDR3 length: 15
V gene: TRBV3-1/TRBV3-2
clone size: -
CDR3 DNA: TGTGCCAGCAGCCCCGACAGGGAGCTGGCAAACATTCAGTACTTC
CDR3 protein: CASSPDRELANIQYF

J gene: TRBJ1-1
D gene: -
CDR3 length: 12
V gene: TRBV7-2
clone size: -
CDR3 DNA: TGTGCCAGCAGCTTAGAACTGACTGAAGCTTTCTTT
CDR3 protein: CASSLELTEAFF

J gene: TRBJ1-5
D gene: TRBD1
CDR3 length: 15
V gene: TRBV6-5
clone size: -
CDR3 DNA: TGTGCCAGCACTTGGACAGGGTATAGCAATCAGCCCCAGCATTTT
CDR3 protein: CASTWTGYSNQPQHF

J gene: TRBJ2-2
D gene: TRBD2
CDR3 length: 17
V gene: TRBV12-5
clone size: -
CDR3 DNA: TGTGCTAGTGGTTTGGTAATTCGGGCGGGAGGGCCCGGGGAGCTGTTTTTT
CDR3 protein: CASGLVIRAGGPGELFF

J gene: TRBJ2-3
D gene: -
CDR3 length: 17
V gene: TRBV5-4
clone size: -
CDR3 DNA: TGTGCCAGCAGCTTTCGCGTCGGGGGGCCCAGCACAGATACGCAGTATTTT
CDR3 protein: CASSFRVGGPSTDTQYF

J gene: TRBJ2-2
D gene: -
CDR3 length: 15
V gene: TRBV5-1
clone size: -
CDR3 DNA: TGCGCCAGCAGCTTGACGACACCAGACACCGGGGAGCTGTTTTTT
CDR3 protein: CASSLTTPDTGELFF

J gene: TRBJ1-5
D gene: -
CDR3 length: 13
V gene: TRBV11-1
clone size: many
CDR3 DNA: TGTGCCAGCAGCTTAGGTCACAATCAGCCCCAGCATTTT
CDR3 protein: CASSLGHNQPQHF

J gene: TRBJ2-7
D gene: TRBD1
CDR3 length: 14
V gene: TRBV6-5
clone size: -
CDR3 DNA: TGTGCCAGCGCTGGACAGGGTATCTCCTACGAGCAGTACTTC
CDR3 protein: CASAGQGISYEQYF

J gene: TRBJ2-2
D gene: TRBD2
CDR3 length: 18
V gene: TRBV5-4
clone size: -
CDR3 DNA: TGTGCCAGCAGCTTGGGGTCCTCAGCGGGAGTTAACACCGGGGAGCTGTTTTTT
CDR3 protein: CASSLGSSAGVNTGELFF

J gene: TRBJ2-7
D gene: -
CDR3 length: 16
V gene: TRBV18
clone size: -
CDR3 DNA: TGTGCCAGCTCACCACCGGGAACGGGGGGCACCTACGAGCAGTACTTC
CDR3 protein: CASSPPGTGGTYEQYF

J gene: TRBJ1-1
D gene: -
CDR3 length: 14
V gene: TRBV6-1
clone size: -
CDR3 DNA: TGTGCCAGCAGTGAAGGTTGGGGCCCAACTGAAGCTTTCTTT
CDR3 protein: CASSEGWGPTEAFF

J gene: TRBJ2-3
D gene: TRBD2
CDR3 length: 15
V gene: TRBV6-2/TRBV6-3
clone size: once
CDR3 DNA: TGTGCCAGCAGTACGGTGAATAGCGGGGGGGCCCGGCAGTATTTT
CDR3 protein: CASSTVNSGGARQYF

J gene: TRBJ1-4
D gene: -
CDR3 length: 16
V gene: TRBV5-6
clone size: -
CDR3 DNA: TGTGCCAGCAGCCTCACAGGGATGGGTTTGGGTGAAAAACTGTTTTTT
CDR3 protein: CASSLTGMGLGEKLFF

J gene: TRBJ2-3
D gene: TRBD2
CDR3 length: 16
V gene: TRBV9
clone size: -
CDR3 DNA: TGTGCCAGCAGCGCCGAAGCGGGGATAAGCACAGATACGCAGTATTTT
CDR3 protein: CASSAEAGISTDTQYF

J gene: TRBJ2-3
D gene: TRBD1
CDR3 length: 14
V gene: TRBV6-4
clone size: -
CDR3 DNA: TGTGCCAGCAGTGACGGGACAGGGGCAGATACGCAGTATTTT
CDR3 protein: CASSDGTGADTQYF

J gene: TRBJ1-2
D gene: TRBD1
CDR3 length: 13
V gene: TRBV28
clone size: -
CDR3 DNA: TGTGCCAGCAGGAAGGGACAGGGGTATGGCTACACCTTC
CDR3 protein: CASRKGQGYGYTF

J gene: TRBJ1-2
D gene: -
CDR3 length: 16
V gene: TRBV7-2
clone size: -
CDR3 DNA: TGTGCCAGCAGGTTTTCTCATAACGACAGATCTTATGGCTACACCTTC
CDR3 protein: CASRFSHNDRSYGYTF

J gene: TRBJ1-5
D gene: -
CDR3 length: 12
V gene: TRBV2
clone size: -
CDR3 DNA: TGTGCCAGCACGGGGGGCAATCAGCCCCAGCATTTT
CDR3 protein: CASTGGNQPQHF

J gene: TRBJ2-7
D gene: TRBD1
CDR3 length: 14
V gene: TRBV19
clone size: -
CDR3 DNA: TGTGCCAGTAGTATTCAGGGGGAAAGCTACGAGCAGTACTTC
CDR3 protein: CASSIQGESYEQYF

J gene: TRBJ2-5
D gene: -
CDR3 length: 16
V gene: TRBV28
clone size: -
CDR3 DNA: TGTGCCAGCAGTTTAAAGGTGGGACTTAATAGGCAGACCCAGTACTTC
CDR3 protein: CASSLKVGLNRQTQYF

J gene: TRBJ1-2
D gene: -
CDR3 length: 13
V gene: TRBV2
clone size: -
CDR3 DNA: TGTGCCAGCAGTGTCCCCCCGTTCTATGGCTACACCTTC
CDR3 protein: CASSVPPFYGYTF

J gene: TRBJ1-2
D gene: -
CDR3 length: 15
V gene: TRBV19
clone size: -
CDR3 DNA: TGTGCCAGTAGGGTTGGGGCAGGATCTTTCTATGGCTACACCTTC
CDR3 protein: CASRVGAGSFYGYTF

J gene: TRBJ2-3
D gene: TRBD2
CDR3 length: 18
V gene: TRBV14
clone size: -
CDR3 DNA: TGTGCCAGCAGCCAAGATAGTGTTCTAGCGGGGACCACAGATACGCAGTATTTT
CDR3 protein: CASSQDSVLAGTTDTQYF

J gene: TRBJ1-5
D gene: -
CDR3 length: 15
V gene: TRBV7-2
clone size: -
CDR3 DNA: TGTGCCAGCAGCCTGGGACATAGTAGCAATCAGCCCCAGCATTTT
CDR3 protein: CASSLGHSSNQPQHF

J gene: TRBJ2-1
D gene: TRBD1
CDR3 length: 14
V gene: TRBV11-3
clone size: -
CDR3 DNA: TGTGCCAGCAGCCGGGGACAGGGCAGGGATGAGCAGTTCTTC
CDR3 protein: CASSRGQGRDEQFF

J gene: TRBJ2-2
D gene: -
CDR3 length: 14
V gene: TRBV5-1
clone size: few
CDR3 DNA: TGCGCCAGCAGCTTGGTGTACGGGGCCGGGGAGCTGTTTTTT
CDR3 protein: CASSLVYGAGELFF

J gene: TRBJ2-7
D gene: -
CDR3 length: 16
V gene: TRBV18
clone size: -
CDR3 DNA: TGTGCCAGCTCACTCCTAACAGGGGGGGACTCCTACGAGCAGTACTTC
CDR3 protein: CASSLLTGGDSYEQYF

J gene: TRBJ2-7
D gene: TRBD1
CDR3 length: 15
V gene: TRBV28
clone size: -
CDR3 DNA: TGTGCCAGCAGTTTAAAGGACAGGACGACCTACGAGCAGTACTTC
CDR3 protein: CASSLKDRTTYEQYF

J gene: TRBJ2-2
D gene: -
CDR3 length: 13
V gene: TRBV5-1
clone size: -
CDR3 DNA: TGCGCCAGCAGCTTGTATGTCACCGGGGAGCTGTTTTTT
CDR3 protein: CASSLYVTGELFF

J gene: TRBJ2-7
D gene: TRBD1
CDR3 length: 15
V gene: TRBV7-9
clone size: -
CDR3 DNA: TGTGCCAGCAGCCCCCTAGGACAGGTTAAGTACGAGCAGTACTTC
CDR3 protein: CASSPLGQVKYEQYF

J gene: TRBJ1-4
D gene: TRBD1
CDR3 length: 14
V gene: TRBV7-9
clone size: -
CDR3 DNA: TGTGCCAGCAGACGGACAGGGGAGAGTGAAAAACTGTTTTTT
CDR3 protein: CASRRTGESEKLFF

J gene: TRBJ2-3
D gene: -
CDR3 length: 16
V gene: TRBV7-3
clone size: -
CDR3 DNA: TGTGCCAGCAGCTTAGAAGGAGGGGGCTGGACAGATACGCAGTATTTT
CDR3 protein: CASSLEGGGWTDTQYF

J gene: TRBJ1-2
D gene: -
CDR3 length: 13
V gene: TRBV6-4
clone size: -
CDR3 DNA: TGTGCCAGCAGTGCCGGGAGGAACTATGGCTACACCTTC
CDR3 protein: CASSAGRNYGYTF

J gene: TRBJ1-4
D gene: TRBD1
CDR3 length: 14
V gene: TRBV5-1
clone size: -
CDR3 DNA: TGCGCCAGCAGCACCGGACAGGGGGGCGGAAAACTGTTTTTT
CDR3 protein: CASSTGQGGGKLFF

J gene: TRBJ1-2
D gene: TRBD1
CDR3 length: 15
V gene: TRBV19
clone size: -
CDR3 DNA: TGTGCCAGTAGTAACGTGGGGGACAGTTTTGGAGGCTACACCTTC
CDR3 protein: CASSNVGDSFGGYTF

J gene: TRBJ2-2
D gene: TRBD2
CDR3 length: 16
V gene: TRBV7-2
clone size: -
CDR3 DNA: TGTGCCAGCAGCTTAGTAGGGTCTAGCGGGTCCGGGGAGCTGTTTTTT
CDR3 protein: CASSLVGSSGSGELFF

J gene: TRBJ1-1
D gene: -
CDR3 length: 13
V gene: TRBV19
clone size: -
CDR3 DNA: TGTGCCAGTAGTTCAGGGGTGGGGACTGAAGCTTTCTTT
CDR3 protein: CASSSGVGTEAFF

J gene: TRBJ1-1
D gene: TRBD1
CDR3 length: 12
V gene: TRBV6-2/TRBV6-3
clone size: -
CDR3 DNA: TGTGCCAGCAGTTACCGGACAGGAAAAGCTTTCTTT
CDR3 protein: CASSYRTGKAFF

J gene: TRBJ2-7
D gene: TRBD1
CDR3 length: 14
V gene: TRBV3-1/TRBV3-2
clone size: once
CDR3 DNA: TGTGCCAGCAGCCGGACAGGGGGCGCCGACGAGCAGTACTTC
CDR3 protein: CASSRTGGADEQYF

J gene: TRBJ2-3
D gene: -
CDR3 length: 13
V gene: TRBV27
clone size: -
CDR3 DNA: TGTGCCAGCAGTTTGGTAGCTTTCGATACGCAGTATTTT
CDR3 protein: CASSLVAFDTQYF

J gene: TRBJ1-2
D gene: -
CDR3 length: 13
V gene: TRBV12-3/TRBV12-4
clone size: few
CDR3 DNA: TGTGCCAGCAGTTTAAGGGGGGGCTATGGCTACACCTTC
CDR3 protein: CASSLRGGYGYTF

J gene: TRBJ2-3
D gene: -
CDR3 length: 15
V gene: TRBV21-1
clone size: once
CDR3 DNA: TGTGCCAGCAGCAATACCCCTACTAGGCCAGATACGCAGTATTTT
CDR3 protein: CASSNTPTRPDTQYF

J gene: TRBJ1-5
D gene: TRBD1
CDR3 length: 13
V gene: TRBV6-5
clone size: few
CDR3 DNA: TGTGCCAGCAGTCCGACAGGGGTTCAGCCCCAGCATTTT
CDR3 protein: CASSPTGVQPQHF

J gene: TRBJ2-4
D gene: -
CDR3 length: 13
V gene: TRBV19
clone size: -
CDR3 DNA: TGTGCCAGTAGTATCGCCCCGCGATCACTTCAGTACTTC
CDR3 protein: CASSIAPRSLQYF

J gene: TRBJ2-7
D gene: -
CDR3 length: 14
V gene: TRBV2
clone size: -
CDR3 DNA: TGTGCCAGCAGTGACTGGCAGTCCTCCTACGAGCAGTACTTC
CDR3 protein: CASSDWQSSYEQYF